This T cell receptor gamma chain was sequenced in a study of gamma delta lymphoproliferative disorders and STAT genes. TCRdb re-called clones from the multiplex PCR reads via CATT. This sample yields approximately 800 gamma-chain clones, of which over 25% are seen a single time; about 41% belongs to the top ten. Study-wide findings and caveats: Patient gamma repertoires clustered apart from healthy controls; delta did not.

Sequencing used genomic DNA taken from PBMCs of patients and controls. The control group comprised age- and sex-matched healthy adult blood donors. This clone is termed medium-sized (0.01 to 0.1%). Its antigen is unknown. The germline V gene has CDR1 GITISATS and CDR2 ISYDGTV (reference sequence). Unmatched junction bases numbered 5, after V lost 0 bases and J lost 6 bases. This CDR3 contains 13 residues. The rearrangement uses TRGV9 and TRGJ1 or TRGJ2. Since TCRdb gives no J gene, matching the DNA to germline was used here to assign it. This clonotype originated in a human donor in good health. Sequencing was performed on blood. The DNA for the CDR3 is TGTGCCTTGTGGGAGGTGCTATCTTATAAGAAACTCTTT. Protein: CALWEVLSYKKLF.